This T cell receptor (beta chain) emerged from a study of cytomegalovirus exposure and HLA in healthy donors. General observations from the study: CMV serostatus was the sole immune exposure data available. In a later analysis, across HLA loci, associated TCR counts were highest for DRB1, lowest for HLA-C. In vitro testing confirmed a few CMV-associated chains as specific for CMV antigens. The likely explanation for a cluster of highly shared sequence variants was sequencing artifact.

Primers: 60 Vbeta forward and 13 Jbeta reverse. Profiling relied on immunoSEQ multiplex PCR, and the TCRdb table lists in-frame clones only, not all of them. The table lists more than 95,000 clones, 73% of them singletons. Germline V gene lookup returns CDR1 SNHLY and CDR2 FYNNEI. Trimming shortened V by 2 bases and J by 2 bases, and 16 bases separated the two germline ends. CDR3 length: 17 residues. This clone was seen only once. What it binds is unknown. Sequencing was done on a sample of PBMCs. The clonotype originates from a man aged 55 to 70 in good health and CMV-seropositive. V usage is TRBV2 and J usage is TRBJ1-5; possible D gene TRBD1, 6 bases. In DNA form, the CDR3 reads TGTGCCAGCAGTGAACGGGCAGGGGAAGTCGGCAATCAGCCCCAGCATTTT. Its translation: CASSERAGEVGNQPQHF.